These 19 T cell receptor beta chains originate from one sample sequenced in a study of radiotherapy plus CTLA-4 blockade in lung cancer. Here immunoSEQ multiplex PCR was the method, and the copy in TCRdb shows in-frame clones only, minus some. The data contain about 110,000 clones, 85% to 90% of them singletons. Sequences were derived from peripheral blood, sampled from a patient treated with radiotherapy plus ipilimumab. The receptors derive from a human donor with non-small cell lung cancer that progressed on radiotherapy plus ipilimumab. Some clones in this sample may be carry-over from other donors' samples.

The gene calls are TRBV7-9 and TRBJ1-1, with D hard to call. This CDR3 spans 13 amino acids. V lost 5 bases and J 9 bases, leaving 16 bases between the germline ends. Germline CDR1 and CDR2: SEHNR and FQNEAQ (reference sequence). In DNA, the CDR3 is TGTGCCAGCAGCCCCGGGCCCGCTCCCAAAGCTTTCTTT. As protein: CASSPGPAPKAFF.

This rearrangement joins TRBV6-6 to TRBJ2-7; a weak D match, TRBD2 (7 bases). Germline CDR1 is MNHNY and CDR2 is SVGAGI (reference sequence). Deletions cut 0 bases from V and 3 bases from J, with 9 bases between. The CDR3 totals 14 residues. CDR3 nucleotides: TGTGCCAGCAGTTACTCGAGGGGGGGCTACGAGCAGTACTTC. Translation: CASSYSRGGYEQYF.

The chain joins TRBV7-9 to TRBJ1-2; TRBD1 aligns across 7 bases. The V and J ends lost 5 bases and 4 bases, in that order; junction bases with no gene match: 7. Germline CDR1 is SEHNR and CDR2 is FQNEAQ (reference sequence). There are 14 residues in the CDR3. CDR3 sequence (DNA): TGTGCCAGCAGCAGACAGGGTAGGAGCTATGGCTACACCTTC. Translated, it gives CASSRQGRSYGYTF.

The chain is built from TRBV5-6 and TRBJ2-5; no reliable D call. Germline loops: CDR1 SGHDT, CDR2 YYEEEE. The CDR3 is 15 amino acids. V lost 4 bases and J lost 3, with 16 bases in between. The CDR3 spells CASSRTVRPEETQYF. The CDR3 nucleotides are TGTGCCAGCAGCCGTACGGTCCGACCCGAAGAGACCCAGTACTTC.

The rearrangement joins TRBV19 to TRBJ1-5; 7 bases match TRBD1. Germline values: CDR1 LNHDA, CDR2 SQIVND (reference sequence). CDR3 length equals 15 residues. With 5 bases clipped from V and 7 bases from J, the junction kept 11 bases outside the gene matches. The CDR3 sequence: CASSVGQANKQPQHF. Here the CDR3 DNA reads TGTGCCAGTAGTGTTGGACAGGCCAACAAGCAGCCCCAGCATTTT.

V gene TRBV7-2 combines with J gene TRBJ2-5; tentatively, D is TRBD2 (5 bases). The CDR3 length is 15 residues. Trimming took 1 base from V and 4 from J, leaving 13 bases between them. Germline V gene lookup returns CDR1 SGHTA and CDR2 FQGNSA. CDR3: CASSLEWGSVETQYF. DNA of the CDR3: TGTGCCAGCAGCTTAGAGTGGGGTAGCGTAGAGACCCAGTACTTC.

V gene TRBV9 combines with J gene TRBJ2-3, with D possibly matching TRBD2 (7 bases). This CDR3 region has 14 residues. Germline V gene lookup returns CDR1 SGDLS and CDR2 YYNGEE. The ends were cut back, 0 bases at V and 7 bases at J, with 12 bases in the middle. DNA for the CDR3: TGTGCCAGCAGCGTAGTGGGGGGGCCAAATACGCAGTATTTT. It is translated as CASSVVGGPNTQYF.

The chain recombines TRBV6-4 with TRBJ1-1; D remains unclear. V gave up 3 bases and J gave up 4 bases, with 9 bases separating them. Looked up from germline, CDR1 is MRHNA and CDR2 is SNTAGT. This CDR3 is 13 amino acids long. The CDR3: CASSEEISTEAFF. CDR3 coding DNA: TGTGCCAGCAGTGAAGAGATTTCCACTGAAGCTTTCTTT.

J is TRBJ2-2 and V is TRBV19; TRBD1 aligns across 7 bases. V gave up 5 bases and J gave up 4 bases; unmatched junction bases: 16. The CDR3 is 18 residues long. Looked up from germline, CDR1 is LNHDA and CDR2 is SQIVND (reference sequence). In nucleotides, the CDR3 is TGTGCCAGTAGTGTTATCTACCTCGGGACAGCAACCACCGGGGAGCTGTTTTTT. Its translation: CASSVIYLGTATTGELFF.

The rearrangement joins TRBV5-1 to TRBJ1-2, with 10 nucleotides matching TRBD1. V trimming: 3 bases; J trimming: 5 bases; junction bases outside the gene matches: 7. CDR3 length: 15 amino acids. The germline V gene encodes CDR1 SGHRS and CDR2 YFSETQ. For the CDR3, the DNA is TGCGCCAGCAGCTCAGGGACAGGGGTTGGGTATGGCTACACCTTC. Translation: CASSSGTGVGYGYTF. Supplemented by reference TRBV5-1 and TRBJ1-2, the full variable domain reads KAGVTQTPRYLIKTRGQQVTLSCSPISGHRSVSWYQQTPGQGLQFLFEYFSETQRNKGNFPGRFSGRQFSNSRSEMNVSTLELGDSALYLCASSSGTGVGYGYTFGSGTRLTVV.

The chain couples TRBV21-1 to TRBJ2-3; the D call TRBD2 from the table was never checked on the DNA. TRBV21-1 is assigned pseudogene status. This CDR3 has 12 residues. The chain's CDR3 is CASNYGTDTQYF. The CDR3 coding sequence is TGTGCCAGCAACTACGGAACAGATACGCAGTATTTT.

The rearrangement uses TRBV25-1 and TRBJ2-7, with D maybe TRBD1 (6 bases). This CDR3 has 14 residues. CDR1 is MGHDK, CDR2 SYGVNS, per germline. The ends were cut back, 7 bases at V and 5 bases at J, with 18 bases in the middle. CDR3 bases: TGTGCCAGCATCCAAGGCGACAGGTTCCACGAGCAGTACTTC. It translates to CASIQGDRFHEQYF.

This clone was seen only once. The DNA of the CDR3 is TGTGCCAGCAGTTTATTAGAGGGGAGAAGGGAGACCCAGTACTTC. It translates to CASSLLEGRRETQYF. The chain carries TRBV27 and TRBJ2-5; D might be TRBD1 or TRBD2, each matching 5 bases. The CDR3 has 15 residues. CDR1 is MNHEY and CDR2 is SMNVEV in the germline V gene (reference sequence). The V gene lost 1 base and the J gene lost 5 bases, with 14 bases spanning the gap.

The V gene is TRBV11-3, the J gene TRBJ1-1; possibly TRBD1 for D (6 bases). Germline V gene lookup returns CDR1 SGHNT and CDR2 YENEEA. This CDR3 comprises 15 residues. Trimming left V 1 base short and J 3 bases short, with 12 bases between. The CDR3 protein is CASSLAGVQDTEAFF. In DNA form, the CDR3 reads TGTGCCAGCAGCTTAGCAGGGGTCCAGGACACTGAAGCTTTCTTT.

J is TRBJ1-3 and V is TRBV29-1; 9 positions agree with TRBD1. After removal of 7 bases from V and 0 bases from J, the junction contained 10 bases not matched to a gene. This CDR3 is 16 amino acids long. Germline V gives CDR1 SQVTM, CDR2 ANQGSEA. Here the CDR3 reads CSASQGATHSGNTIYF. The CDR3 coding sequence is TGCAGCGCCTCACAGGGGGCTACCCACTCTGGAAACACCATATATTTT.

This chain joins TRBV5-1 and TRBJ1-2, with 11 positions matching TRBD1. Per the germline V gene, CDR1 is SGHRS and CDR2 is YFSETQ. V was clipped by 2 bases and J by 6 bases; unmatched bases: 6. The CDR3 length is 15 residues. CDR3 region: CASSFVGQGANGYTF. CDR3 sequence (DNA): TGCGCCAGCAGCTTCGTAGGACAGGGGGCTAATGGCTACACCTTC.

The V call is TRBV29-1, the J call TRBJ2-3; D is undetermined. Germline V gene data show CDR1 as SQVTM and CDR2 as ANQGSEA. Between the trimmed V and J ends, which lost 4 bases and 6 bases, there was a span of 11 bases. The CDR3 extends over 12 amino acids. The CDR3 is CSVAPSRDTQYF. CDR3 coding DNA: TGCAGCGTTGCCCCCAGCCGGGATACGCAGTATTTT.

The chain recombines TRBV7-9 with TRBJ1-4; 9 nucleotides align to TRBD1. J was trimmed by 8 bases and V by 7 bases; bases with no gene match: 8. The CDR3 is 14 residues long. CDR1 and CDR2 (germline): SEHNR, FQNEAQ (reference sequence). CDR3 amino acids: CASNQDRGEEKLFF. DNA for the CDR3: TGTGCCAGCAACCAGGACAGGGGTGAGGAAAAACTGTTTTTT.

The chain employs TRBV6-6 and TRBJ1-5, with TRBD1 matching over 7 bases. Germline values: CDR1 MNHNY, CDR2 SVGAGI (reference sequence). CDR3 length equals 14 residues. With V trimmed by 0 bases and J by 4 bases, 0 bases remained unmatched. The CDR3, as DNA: TGTGCCAGCAGTTACTCACAGGGGAATCAGCCCCAGCATTTT. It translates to CASSYSQGNQPQHF.